This record looks at one T cell receptor beta chain sequence and its context. Here immunoSEQ multiplex PCR was the method, and the copy in TCRdb shows in-frame clones only, minus some. The table includes some 310,000 clones, roughly 90% detected once. This record belongs to a study of blood T cell repertoires in COVID-19. Sequencing used peripheral blood. The TCR sequence derives from a woman in her 30s with COVID-19, enrolled during active disease.

The CDR3 is CASSIVGTGGDDQPQHF. CDR3 nucleotides: TGTGCCAGTAGTATAGTAGGGACAGGGGGTGATGATCAGCCCCAGCATTTT. V and J are TRBV19 and TRBJ1-5; TRBD1 aligns across 11 bases. V shed 1 base, J shed 5 bases, and the junction held 7 bases outside the gene matches. This CDR3 is built from 17 residues. From germline, CDR1 is LNHDA and CDR2 SQIVND (reference sequence).